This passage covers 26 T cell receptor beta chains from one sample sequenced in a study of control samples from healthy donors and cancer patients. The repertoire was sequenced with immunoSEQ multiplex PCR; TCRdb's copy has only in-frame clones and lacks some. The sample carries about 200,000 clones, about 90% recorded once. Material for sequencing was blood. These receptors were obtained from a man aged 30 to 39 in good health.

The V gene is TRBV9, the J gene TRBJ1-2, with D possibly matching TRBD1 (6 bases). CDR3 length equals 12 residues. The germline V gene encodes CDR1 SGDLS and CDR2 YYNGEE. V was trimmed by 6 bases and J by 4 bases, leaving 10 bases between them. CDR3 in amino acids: CASTGDSYGYTF. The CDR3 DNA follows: TGTGCCAGCACAGGGGACTCCTATGGCTACACCTTC.

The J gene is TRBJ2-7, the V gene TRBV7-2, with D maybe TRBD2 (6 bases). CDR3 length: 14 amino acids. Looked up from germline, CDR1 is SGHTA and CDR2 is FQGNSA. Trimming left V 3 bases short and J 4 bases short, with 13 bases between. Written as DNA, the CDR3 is TGTGCCAGCAGCTTCGGTGGGGGGAGTTACGAGCAGTACTTC. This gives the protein CASSFGGGSYEQYF.

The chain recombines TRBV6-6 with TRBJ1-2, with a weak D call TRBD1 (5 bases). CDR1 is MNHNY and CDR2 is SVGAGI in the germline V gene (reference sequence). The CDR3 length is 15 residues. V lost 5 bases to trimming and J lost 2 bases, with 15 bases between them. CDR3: CASSGGAETNYGYTF. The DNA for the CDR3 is TGTGCCAGCAGTGGTGGGGCGGAGACGAACTATGGCTACACCTTC.

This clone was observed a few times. CDR3 in DNA: TGCGCCAGCAGCCGGGACAGAAACTATGGCTACACCTTC. Translation gives CASSRDRNYGYTF. The chain employs TRBV4-1 and TRBJ1-2; 7 bases are a match to TRBD1. V lost 4 bases, J lost 2 bases, and 1 base stayed unmatched. The CDR3 covers 13 residues. CDR1 and CDR2 (germline): MGHRA, YSYEKL.

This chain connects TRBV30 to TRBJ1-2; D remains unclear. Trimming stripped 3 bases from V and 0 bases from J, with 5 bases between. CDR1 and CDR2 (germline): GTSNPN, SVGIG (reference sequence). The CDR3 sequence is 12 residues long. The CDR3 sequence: CAWRASNYGYTF. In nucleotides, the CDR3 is TGTGCCTGGAGAGCATCTAACTATGGCTACACCTTC.

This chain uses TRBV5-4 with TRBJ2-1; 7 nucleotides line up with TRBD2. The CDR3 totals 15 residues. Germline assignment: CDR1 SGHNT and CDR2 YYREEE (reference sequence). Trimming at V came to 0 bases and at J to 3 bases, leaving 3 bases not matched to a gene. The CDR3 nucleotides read TGTGCCAGCAGCTTGGAACTAGCGAGCTACAATGAGCAGTTCTTC. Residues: CASSLELASYNEQFF.

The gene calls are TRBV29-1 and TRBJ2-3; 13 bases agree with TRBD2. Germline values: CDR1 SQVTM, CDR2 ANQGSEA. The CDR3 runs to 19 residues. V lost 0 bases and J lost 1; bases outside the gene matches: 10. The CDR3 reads CSVEDDSYTSGGGTDTQYF. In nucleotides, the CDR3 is TGCAGCGTTGAAGATGACAGCTACACTAGCGGGGGGGGCACAGATACGCAGTATTTT.

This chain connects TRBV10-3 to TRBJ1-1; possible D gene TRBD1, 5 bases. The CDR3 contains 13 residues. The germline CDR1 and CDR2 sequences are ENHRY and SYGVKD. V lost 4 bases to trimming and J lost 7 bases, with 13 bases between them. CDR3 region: CAISGLGGFEAFF. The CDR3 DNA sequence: TGTGCCATCAGTGGTCTCGGGGGATTTGAAGCTTTCTTT.

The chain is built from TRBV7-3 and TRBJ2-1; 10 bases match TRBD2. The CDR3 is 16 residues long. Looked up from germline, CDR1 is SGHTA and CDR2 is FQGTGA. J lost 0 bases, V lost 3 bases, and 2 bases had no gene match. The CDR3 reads CASSLSGGVSYNEQFF. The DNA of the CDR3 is TGTGCCAGCAGCTTGAGCGGGGGGGTCTCCTACAATGAGCAGTTCTTC.

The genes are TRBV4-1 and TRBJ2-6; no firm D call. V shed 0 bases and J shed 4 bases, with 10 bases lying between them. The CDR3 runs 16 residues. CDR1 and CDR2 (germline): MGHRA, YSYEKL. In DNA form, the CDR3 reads TGCGCCAGCAGCCAAGACTGGGTATCCGGGGCCAACGTCCTGACTTTC. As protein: CASSQDWVSGANVLTF.

For the CDR3, the DNA is TGTGCCAGCAGCAGGGGGGACCTAAACACCGGGGAGCTGTTTTTT. Amino acid sequence: CASSRGDLNTGELFF. The chain employs TRBV27 and TRBJ2-2; tentative D call: TRBD1 (7 bases). CDR3 size: 15 residues. V gave up 6 bases and J gave up 2 bases, with 13 bases separating them. From germline, CDR1 is MNHEY and CDR2 SMNVEV (reference sequence).

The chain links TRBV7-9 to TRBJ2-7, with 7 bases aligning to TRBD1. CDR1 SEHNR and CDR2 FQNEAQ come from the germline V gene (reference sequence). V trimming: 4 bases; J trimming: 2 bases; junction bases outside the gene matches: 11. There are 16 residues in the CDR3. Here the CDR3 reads CASSSGTEQPTYEQYF. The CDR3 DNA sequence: TGTGCCAGCAGCTCCGGGACAGAACAACCTACCTACGAGCAGTACTTC.

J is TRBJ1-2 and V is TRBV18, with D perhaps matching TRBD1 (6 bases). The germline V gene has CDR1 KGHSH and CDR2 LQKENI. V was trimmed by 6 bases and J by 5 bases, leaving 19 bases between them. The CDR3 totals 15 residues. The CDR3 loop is CASSPPGHGSYGYTF. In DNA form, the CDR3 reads TGTGCCAGCTCGCCCCCGGGACACGGATCTTATGGCTACACCTTC.

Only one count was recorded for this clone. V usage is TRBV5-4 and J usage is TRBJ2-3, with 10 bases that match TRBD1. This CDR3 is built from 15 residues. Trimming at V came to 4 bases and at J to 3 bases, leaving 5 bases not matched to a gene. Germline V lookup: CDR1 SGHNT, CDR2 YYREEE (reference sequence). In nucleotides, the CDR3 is TGTGCCAGCAGCCAGGGACAGGGGCGGACAGATACGCAGTATTTT. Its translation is CASSQGQGRTDTQYF.

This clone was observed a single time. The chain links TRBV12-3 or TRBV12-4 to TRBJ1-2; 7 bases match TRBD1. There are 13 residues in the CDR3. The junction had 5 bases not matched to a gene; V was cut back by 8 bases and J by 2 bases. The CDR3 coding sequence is TGTGCCAGCTCAACAGGGGCCAACTATGGCTACACCTTC. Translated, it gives CASSTGANYGYTF.

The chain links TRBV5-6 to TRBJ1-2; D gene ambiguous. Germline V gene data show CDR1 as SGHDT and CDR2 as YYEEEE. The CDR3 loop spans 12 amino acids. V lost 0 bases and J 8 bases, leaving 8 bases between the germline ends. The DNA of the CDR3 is TGTGCCAGCAGCTTGGCCCGGGAGGGCTACACCTTC. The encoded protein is CASSLAREGYTF.

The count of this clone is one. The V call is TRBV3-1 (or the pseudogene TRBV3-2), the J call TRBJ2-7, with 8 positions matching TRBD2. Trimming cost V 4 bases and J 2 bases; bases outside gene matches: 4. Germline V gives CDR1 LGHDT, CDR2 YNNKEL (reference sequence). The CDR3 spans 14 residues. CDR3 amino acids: CASSPTSATYEQYF. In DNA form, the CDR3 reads TGTGCCAGCAGCCCGACTAGCGCTACCTACGAGCAGTACTTC.

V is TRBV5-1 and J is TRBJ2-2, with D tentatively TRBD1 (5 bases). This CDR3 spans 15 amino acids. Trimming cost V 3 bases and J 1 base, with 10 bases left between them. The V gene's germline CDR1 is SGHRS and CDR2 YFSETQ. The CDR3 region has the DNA TGCGCCAGCAGCTATAACAGGTGGAACACCGGGGAGCTGTTTTTT. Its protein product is CASSYNRWNTGELFF.

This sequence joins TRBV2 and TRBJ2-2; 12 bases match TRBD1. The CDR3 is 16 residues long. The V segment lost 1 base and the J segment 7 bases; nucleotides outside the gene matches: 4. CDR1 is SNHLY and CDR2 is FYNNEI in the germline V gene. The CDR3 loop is CASSEGDRGRSGELFF. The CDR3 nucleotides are TGTGCCAGCAGTGAAGGGGACAGGGGGCGAAGCGGGGAGCTGTTTTTT.

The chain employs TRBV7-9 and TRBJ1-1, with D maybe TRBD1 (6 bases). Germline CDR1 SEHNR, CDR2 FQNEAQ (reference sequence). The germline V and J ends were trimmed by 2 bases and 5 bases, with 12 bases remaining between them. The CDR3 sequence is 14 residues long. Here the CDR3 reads CASSLNAGETEAFF. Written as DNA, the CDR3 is TGTGCCAGCAGCTTAAACGCAGGGGAAACTGAAGCTTTCTTT.

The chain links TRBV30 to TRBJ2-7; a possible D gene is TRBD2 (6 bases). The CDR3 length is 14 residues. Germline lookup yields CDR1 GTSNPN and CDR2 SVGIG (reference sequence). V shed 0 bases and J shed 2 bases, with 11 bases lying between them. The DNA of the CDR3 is TGTGCCTGGAGTGTGGGAGGACCGGCCTACGAGCAGTACTTC. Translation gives CAWSVGGPAYEQYF.

CDR3 in amino acids: CASSLGVVGNSNQPQHF. CDR3 sequence (DNA): TGCGCCAGCAGCTTGGGAGTTGTAGGGAATAGCAATCAGCCCCAGCATTTT. The chain has TRBV5-1 and TRBJ1-5; D gene unclear. The V gene's germline CDR1 is SGHRS and CDR2 YFSETQ. The V and J ends lost 0 bases and 0 bases respectively, with 13 bases between them. This CDR3 contains 17 residues.

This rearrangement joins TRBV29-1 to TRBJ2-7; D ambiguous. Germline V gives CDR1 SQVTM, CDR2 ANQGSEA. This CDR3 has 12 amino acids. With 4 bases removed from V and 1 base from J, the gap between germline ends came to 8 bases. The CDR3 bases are TGCAGCGTTGTCAAGGCATCCTACGAGCAGTACTTC. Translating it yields CSVVKASYEQYF.

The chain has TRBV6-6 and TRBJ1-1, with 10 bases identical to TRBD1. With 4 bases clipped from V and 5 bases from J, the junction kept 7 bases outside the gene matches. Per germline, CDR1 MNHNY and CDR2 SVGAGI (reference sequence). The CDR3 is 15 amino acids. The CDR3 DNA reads TGTGCCAGCAGTTGGGGGGGGACAGGGGAGACTGAAGCTTTCTTT. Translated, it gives CASSWGGTGETEAFF.

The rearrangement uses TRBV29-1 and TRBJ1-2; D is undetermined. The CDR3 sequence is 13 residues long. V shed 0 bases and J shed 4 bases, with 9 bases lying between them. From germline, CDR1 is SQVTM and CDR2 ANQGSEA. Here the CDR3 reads CSVEDTVAYGYTF. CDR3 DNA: TGCAGCGTTGAAGACACAGTGGCCTATGGCTACACCTTC.

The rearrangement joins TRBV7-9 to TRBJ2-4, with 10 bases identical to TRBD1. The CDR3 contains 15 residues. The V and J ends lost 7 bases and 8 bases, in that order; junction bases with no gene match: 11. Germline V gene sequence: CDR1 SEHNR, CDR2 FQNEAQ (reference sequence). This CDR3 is CASTLTGGVGDIQYF. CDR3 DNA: TGTGCCAGCACTTTGACAGGGGGCGTCGGGGACATTCAGTACTTC.